Each of the 6 T cell receptor beta chains below was sequenced from the same sample in a study of lymphopenia after photon versus proton radiotherapy. Some clones are missing from TCRdb's copy, which holds only in-frame ones; the method was immunoSEQ multiplex PCR. Among around 22,000 clones listed, 84% were seen once. Sequencing used peripheral blood, obtained from a patient treated with photon-based radiotherapy. These TCRs come from a man in his forties with gastric cancer.

Here the CDR3 DNA reads TGTGCCAGCTCACCAAGGGGAGCTGAAGCTTTCTTT. It translates to CASSPRGAEAFF. The J gene is TRBJ1-1, the V gene TRBV18; TRBD1 might be the D (5 bases). Germline V gene sequence: CDR1 KGHSH, CDR2 LQKENI. This CDR3 has 12 amino acids. Trimming shortened V by 2 bases and J by 6 bases, and 7 bases separated the two germline ends.

The V and J genes are TRBV19 and TRBJ1-2; D uncertain. Looked up from germline, CDR1 is LNHDA and CDR2 is SQIVND (reference sequence). V was cut by 10 bases and J by 4 bases, with 16 bases left in between. The CDR3 is made up of 13 amino acids. The CDR3 loop reads CATQRTGSYGYTF. In DNA form, the CDR3 reads TGTGCCACCCAGCGGACGGGCTCCTATGGCTACACCTTC. Full variable domain (rest looked up from reference TRBV19 and TRBJ1-2): DGGITQSPKYLFRKEGQNVTLSCEQNLNHDAMYWYRQDPGQGLRLIYYSQIVNDFQKGDIAEGYSVSREKKESFPLTVTSAQKNPTAFYLCATQRTGSYGYTFGSGTRLTVV.

This chain joins TRBV6-1 and TRBJ1-1; unclear D gene. Germline assignment: CDR1 MNHNS and CDR2 SASEGT. This CDR3 contains 13 residues. The ends were cut back, 2 bases at V and 6 bases at J, with 10 bases in the middle. CDR3 sequence (DNA): TGTGCCAGCAGTGAATTATTTCGACCTGAAGCTTTCTTT. Translated, it gives CASSELFRPEAFF.

This chain joins TRBV7-8 and TRBJ1-1; TRBD1 aligns across 8 bases. The V gene end was trimmed by 4 bases and the J gene end by 1 base; junction bases not matched to a gene: 5. The CDR3 length is 15 residues. From germline, CDR1 is SGHVS and CDR2 FQNEAQ. The CDR3 bases are TGTGCCAGCAGCTCTGGACAGGGACAGAACACTGAAGCTTTCTTT. This gives the protein CASSSGQGQNTEAFF.

This clone is categorized as medium-sized. Other DNA sequences in the same sample also yield this CDR3. J is TRBJ2-1 and V is TRBV5-4; unclear D gene. The V end was cut by 0 bases, the J end by 7 bases, with 5 bases between. This CDR3 is 12 amino acids long. Per the germline V gene, CDR1 is SGHNT and CDR2 is YYREEE (reference sequence). The CDR3 sequence: CASSLGGNEQFF. CDR3 in DNA: TGTGCCAGCAGCTTGGGTGGGAATGAGCAGTTCTTC.

The chain links TRBV19 to TRBJ2-5; D might be TRBD2 (5 bases). Looked up from germline, CDR1 is LNHDA and CDR2 is SQIVND (reference sequence). The CDR3 has 13 residues. Deletions cut 10 bases from V and 7 bases from J, with 19 bases between. The CDR3 coding sequence is TGTGCCACGTTCGGCGGGCTCACGGGGACCCAGTACTTC. Its protein is CATFGGLTGTQYF. Looking up the rest from reference TRBV19 and TRBJ2-5 gives the full variable domain: DGGITQSPKYLFRKEGQNVTLSCEQNLNHDAMYWYRQDPGQGLRLIYYSQIVNDFQKGDIAEGYSVSREKKESFPLTVTSAQKNPTAFYLCATFGGLTGTQYFGPGTRLLVL.